The text below deals with one T cell receptor (beta chain). Its specificity is not known. This entry comes from a study of tumor and adjacent non-tumor tissue in lung cancer. About the study: On average, productive TCRbeta reads reached 4 million to 4.5 million per sample. Overall study results and limits: In normal lung, the top 100 clones were significantly more dominant than in tumor.

The CDR3 has 11 residues. Germline lookup yields CDR1 DFQATT and CDR2 SNEGSKA (reference sequence). With 4 bases removed from V and 12 bases from J, the gap between germline ends came to 15 bases. TCRbeta libraries were built with three rounds of nested PCR, modified from ARM-PCR. TCRdb processed the multiplex PCR reads anew with MiXCR; each CDR3 protein has one entry. The sample has 100,000 or so distinct CDR3 sequences; 55% to 65% are singletons. The template was RNA from unsorted bulk tissue. The normal lung tissue was taken more than 3 cm from the tumor edge. Donors were chemotherapy-naive, newly diagnosed lung cancer surgical patients in China, August–late 2014.

The material sequenced was distant non-tumor lung tissue. The TCR was taken from a man younger than 40 with non-small cell lung cancer. This sequence joins TRBV20-1 and TRBJ1-1; no firm D call. The CDR3 loop reads CSATSGSETFF. The CDR3 bases are TGCAGTGCTACCTCGGGATCAGAAACTTTCTTT.